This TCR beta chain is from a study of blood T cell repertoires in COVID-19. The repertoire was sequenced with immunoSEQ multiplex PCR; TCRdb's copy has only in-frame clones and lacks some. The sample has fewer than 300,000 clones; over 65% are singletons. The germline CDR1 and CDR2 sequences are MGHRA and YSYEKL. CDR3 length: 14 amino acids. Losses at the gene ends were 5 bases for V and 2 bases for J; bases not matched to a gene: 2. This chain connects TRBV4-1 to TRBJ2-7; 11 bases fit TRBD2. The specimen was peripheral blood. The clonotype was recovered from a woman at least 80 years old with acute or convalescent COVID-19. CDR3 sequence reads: CASSTTSGTYEQYF. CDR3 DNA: TGCGCCAGCAGCACGACTAGCGGGACCTACGAGCAGTACTTC.